A single sample gave rise to the 16 T cell receptor beta chains below, sequenced in a study of CD8+ T cells in alopecia areata. RNA extraction and reverse transcription yielded cDNA as sequencing template. Clones were read by immunoSEQ multiplex PCR, and TCRdb kept only the in-frame ones, dropping some. The sample shows around 160,000 clones, around 87% of them seen only once. The sample consisted of CD8+ T cells sorted from blood, taken at week 0. These receptors originate from a human donor with alopecia areata.

This chain uses TRBV7-7 with TRBJ2-5; D may be TRBD1 (6 bases). The germline CDR1 and CDR2 sequences are SSHAT and FNYEAQ (reference sequence). The CDR3 length is 13 residues. V lost 5 bases, J lost 5 bases, and 12 bases lay in between. CDR3 sequence reads: CASSRGRLETQYF. The CDR3 DNA sequence: TGTGCCAGCAGCAGGGGGAGACTGGAGACCCAGTACTTC.

The chain joins TRBV6-5 to TRBJ2-7; 10 nucleotides line up with TRBD2. Per the germline V gene, CDR1 is MNHEY and CDR2 is SVGAGI. This CDR3 contains 13 residues. After removal of 9 bases from V and 2 bases from J, the junction contained 4 bases not matched to a gene. The CDR3 is CASTSGETYEQYF. The CDR3 bases are TGTGCCAGTACTAGCGGGGAGACCTACGAGCAGTACTTC.

The V and J genes are TRBV11-1 and TRBJ2-1; TRBD2 matches at 9 bases. Germline values: CDR1 SGHAT, CDR2 FQDESV (reference sequence). V trimming: 2 bases; J trimming: 6 bases; junction bases outside the gene matches: 11. This CDR3 comprises 17 residues. The CDR3 region is CASSLYAGREGVNEQFF. The CDR3 DNA reads as TGTGCCAGCAGCTTATATGCGGGGCGGGAGGGAGTCAATGAGCAGTTCTTC.

This chain joins TRBV5-1 and TRBJ2-7; 10 bases match TRBD2. The CDR3 spans 15 residues. Germline CDR1 SGHRS, CDR2 YFSETQ. The ends lost 0 bases at V and 3 bases at J; junction bases unmatched: 3. CDR3 DNA sequence: TGCGCCAGCAGCTTGGTGGCTAGCGGGGGCTACGAGCAGTACTTC. Translation gives CASSLVASGGYEQYF.

The CDR3 loop is CASSLAFEVEFSGNTIYF. The CDR3 DNA follows: TGTGCCAGCAGCTTGGCGTTCGAAGTGGAGTTCTCTGGAAACACCATATATTTT. This sequence joins TRBV11-2 and TRBJ1-3, with D unclear. The CDR3 is made up of 18 amino acids. The V end lost 3 bases, the J end lost 0 bases, and 18 bases lay between the germline ends. In germline, CDR1 is SGHAT, CDR2 FQNNGV.

This clone came up a few times. This chain connects TRBV27 to TRBJ2-7, with no clear D. Germline lookup yields CDR1 MNHEY and CDR2 SMNVEV (reference sequence). CDR3 length: 15 residues. Trimming removed 3 bases from V and 3 bases from J, with 15 bases in between. The CDR3 DNA reads TGTGCCAGCAGTTTTAAGATCACCCCACTCTACGAGCAGTACTTC. Its protein is CASSFKITPLYEQYF.

The rearrangement links TRBV29-1 to TRBJ2-7; D possibly corresponds to TRBD2 (5 bases). CDR3 size: 11 residues. CDR1 is SQVTM, CDR2 ANQGSEA, per germline. The ends were cut back, 6 bases at V and 3 bases at J, with 9 bases in the middle. CDR3 DNA sequence: TGCAGCGTCAACGGGAACTACGAGCAGTACTTC. Encoded protein: CSVNGNYEQYF.

The chain's CDR3 is CASSSRQGAHNEQFF. The CDR3 DNA reads TGCGCCAGCAGCTCTCGACAGGGGGCCCACAATGAGCAGTTCTTC. This chain joins TRBV4-1 and TRBJ2-1, with 10 bases aligning to TRBD1. CDR1 is MGHRA and CDR2 is YSYEKL in the germline V gene. V was pared by 5 bases and J by 5 bases, with 6 bases of the junction left unmatched. CDR3 length: 15 residues.

The V gene is TRBV18, the J gene TRBJ1-5; D gene ambiguous. Germline V gene lookup returns CDR1 KGHSH and CDR2 LQKENI. The CDR3 loop spans 16 amino acids. Trimming took off 3 bases at V and 2 bases at J, with 14 bases between the two ends. CDR3 amino acids: CASSPSCQACNQPQHF. The CDR3, as DNA: TGTGCCAGCTCACCCTCGTGCCAGGCTTGCAATCAGCCCCAGCATTTT.

The rearrangement uses TRBV19 and TRBJ2-7; no firm D call. There are 13 residues in the CDR3. CDR1 LNHDA and CDR2 SQIVND come from the germline V gene (reference sequence). V was trimmed by 5 bases and J by 1 base, leaving 9 bases between them. DNA of the CDR3: TGTGCCAGTAGTGAATTGGGGTCCTACGAGCAGTACTTC. Translating gives CASSELGSYEQYF.

The rearrangement uses TRBV29-1 and TRBJ2-1, with a tentative D call TRBD1 (5 bases). CDR1 is SQVTM, CDR2 ANQGSEA, per germline. The CDR3 extends over 13 amino acids. Trimming pared 7 bases from V and 0 bases from J, leaving 10 bases between. The CDR3 DNA is TGCAGCGGACTCGACAGCTCCTACAATGAGCAGTTCTTC. It specifies CSGLDSSYNEQFF.

The CDR3 DNA follows: TGCGCCAGCAGCCAAGTCTGGACCGCGGGACCAACCTACGAGCAGTACTTC. This sequence encodes CASSQVWTAGPTYEQYF. The chain links TRBV4-1 to TRBJ2-7; D may be TRBD2 (6 bases). The germline V gene has CDR1 MGHRA and CDR2 YSYEKL. V was shortened by 1 base and J by 2 bases, with 18 bases between the two germline ends. The CDR3 totals 17 residues.

The chain is built from TRBV7-9 and TRBJ2-5, with no clear D. Germline V CDR1 and CDR2: SEHNR, FQNEAQ (reference sequence). The CDR3 has 13 residues. V lost 6 bases to trimming and J lost 5 bases, with 13 bases between them. This CDR3 reads CASSRAGKETQYF. The DNA for the CDR3 is TGTGCCAGCAGTCGGGCAGGAAAGGAGACCCAGTACTTC.

This clone turned up a few times. The chain combines TRBV29-1 with TRBJ2-7, with 7 bases identical to TRBD1. Germline assignment: CDR1 SQVTM and CDR2 ANQGSEA. Trimming cost V 2 bases and J 7 bases; bases outside gene matches: 8. CDR3 length: 13 amino acids. CDR3 loop: CSVEIETGLEQYF. For the CDR3, the DNA is TGCAGCGTTGAAATTGAGACAGGGCTGGAGCAGTACTTC.

The chain links TRBV14 to TRBJ2-3; 9 nucleotides match TRBD1. Germline V gene data show CDR1 as SGHDN and CDR2 as FVKESK. Unmatched junction bases numbered 6, after V lost 2 bases and J lost 3 bases. This CDR3 comprises 16 residues. The CDR3 bases are TGTGCCAGCAGCCAACTCAAGGACAGGGGAACAGATACGCAGTATTTT. It translates to CASSQLKDRGTDTQYF.

The V gene is TRBV30, the J gene TRBJ2-6; D unclear. The germline V gene has CDR1 GTSNPN and CDR2 SVGIG (reference sequence). V lost 2 bases to trimming and J lost 0 bases, with 8 bases between them. The CDR3 consists of 15 residues. CDR3 amino acids: CAWSSPSSGANVLTF. The CDR3 DNA reads TGTGCCTGGAGTAGTCCTAGCTCTGGGGCCAACGTCCTGACTTTC.